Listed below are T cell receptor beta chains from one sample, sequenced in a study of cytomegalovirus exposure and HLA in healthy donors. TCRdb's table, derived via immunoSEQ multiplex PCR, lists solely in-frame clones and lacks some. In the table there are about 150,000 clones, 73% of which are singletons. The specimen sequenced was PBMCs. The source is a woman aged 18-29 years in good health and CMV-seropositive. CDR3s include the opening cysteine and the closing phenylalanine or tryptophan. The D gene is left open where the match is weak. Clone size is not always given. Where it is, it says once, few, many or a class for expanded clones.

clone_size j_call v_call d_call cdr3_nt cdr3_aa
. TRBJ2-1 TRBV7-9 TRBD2 TGTGCCAGCTCCGTCTTGACTAGCGGGTCCTACAATGAGCAGTTCTTC CASSVLTSGSYNEQFF
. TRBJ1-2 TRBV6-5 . TGTGCCAGCAGAAGAACAGGGTTCGGGGAGGGCTACACCTTC CASRRTGFGEGYTF
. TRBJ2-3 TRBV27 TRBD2 TGTGCCAGCAGTCCCCTGGGGGGGGATACGCAGTATTTT CASSPLGGDTQYF
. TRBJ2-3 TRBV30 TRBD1 TGTGCCTGGAGTGTAGGACAGGGGAGAATTGATACGCAGTATTTT CAWSVGQGRIDTQYF
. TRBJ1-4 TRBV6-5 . TGTGCCAGCAGTTACGGCAGAGGCTTTGGAGAAAAACTGTTTTTT CASSYGRGFGEKLFF
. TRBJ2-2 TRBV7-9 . TGTGCCAGCAGCTCCTACAGCGGCGGGGAGCTGTTTTTT CASSSYSGGELFF
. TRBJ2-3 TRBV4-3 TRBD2 TGCGCCAGCAGCCCCGGGACTAGCGGGGGGGATACGCAGTATTTT CASSPGTSGGDTQYF
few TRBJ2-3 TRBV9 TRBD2 TGTGCCAGCAGCGTAATCAGCGGGGGGGCCGCAGATACGCAGTATTTT CASSVISGGAADTQYF
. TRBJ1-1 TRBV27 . TGTGCCAGCAGTTTCCCCGACAGGCGCCGCACTGAAGCTTTCTTT CASSFPDRRRTEAFF
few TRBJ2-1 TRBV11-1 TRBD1 TGTGCCAGCAGCTTAGAGGGGGCTTTAGGACATGAGCAGTTCTTC CASSLEGALGHEQFF
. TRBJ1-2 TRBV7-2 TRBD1 TGTGCCAGCAGCTTCGGACAGGGAAGAGATGGCTACACCTTC CASSFGQGRDGYTF
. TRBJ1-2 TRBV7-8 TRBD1 TGTGCGTCAGGGGGCGATGGCTACACCTTC CASGGDGYTF
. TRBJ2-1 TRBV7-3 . TGTGCCAGCAGCTTCGGCAATGAGCAGTTCTTC CASSFGNEQFF
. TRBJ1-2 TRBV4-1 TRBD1 TGCGCCAGCAGCCAAGACTGGGCAGGGGGATTGGGATATGGCTACACCTTC CASSQDWAGGLGYGYTF
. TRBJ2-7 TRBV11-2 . TGTGCCAGCAGCTTAGATCTGACAGGTGGCAACGAGCAGTACTTC CASSLDLTGGNEQYF